The 22 T cell receptor beta chains below all came from one sample that was sequenced in a study of T-cell reconstitution after alpha-beta-depleted transplantation in children. The TCRbeta library was prepared with unique molecular identifiers. TCRdb re-called the PCR reads through MiXCR, storing one row per CDR3 protein. The sample has around 76,000 distinct CDR3 sequences, about a sixth seen once. Sequenced here: PBMCs, mostly from graft donor cells, sampled 360 days after TCRalphabeta/CD19-depleted stem cell transplant. The receptors come from a male patient aged 2-15 years who had a stem cell transplant for acute lymphoblastic leukemia, so the T cells may come from the graft donor.

The chain couples TRBV5-1 to TRBJ2-1; 9 bases agree with TRBD2. J was trimmed by 5 bases and V by 0 bases; bases with no gene match: 3. CDR1 and CDR2 from the germline V gene are SGHRS and YFSETQ. The CDR3 loop spans 15 amino acids. DNA for the CDR3: TGCGCCAGCAGCTTGGGTGGACTAGCGAACAATGAGCAGTTCTTC. Its protein is CASSLGGLANNEQFF. The full variable domain, in which reference TRBV5-1 and TRBJ2-1 provide the parts outside the CDR3, is KAGVTQTPRYLIKTRGQQVTLSCSPISGHRSVSWYQQTPGQGLQFLFEYFSETQRNKGNFPGRFSGRQFSNSRSEMNVSTLELGDSALYLCASSLGGLANNEQFFGPGTRLTVL.

V is TRBV12-3 or TRBV12-4 and J is TRBJ2-1, with D unresolved. With 3 bases removed from V and 6 bases from J, the gap between germline ends came to 12 bases. The CDR3 spans 14 residues. The CDR3 region is CASSLLGPINEQFF. Here the CDR3 DNA reads TGTGCCAGCAGTTTGTTAGGCCCTATCAATGAGCAGTTCTTC.

This clonotype was seen only a few times. The V and J genes are TRBV7-9 and TRBJ2-1; no definite D call. Trimming cost V 3 bases and J 4 bases, with 10 bases left between them. This CDR3 region has 14 residues. Germline V lookup: CDR1 SEHNR, CDR2 FQNEAQ (reference sequence). CDR3 residues: CASSFWELYNEQFF. The CDR3 DNA is TGTGCCAGCAGCTTTTGGGAATTGTACAATGAGCAGTTCTTC.

This chain connects TRBV6-1 to TRBJ2-2; the D gene is possibly TRBD1 (6 bases). CDR3 length equals 13 residues. Germline lookup yields CDR1 MNHNS and CDR2 SASEGT. V was clipped by 6 bases and J by 6 bases, with 11 bases between them. CDR3 DNA: TGTGCCAGCAGAACGCACAGGGCCGGGGAGCTGTTTTTT. It codes for CASRTHRAGELFF.

The V gene is TRBV3-1, the J gene TRBJ2-1; maybe TRBD1 (6 bases). The V gene's germline CDR1 is LGHDT and CDR2 YNNKEL (reference sequence). This CDR3 region has 13 residues. V lost 3 bases and J 6 bases, leaving 9 bases between the germline ends. The chain's CDR3 is CASSQIRGNEQFF. The CDR3 region has the DNA TGTGCCAGCAGCCAGATCAGGGGCAATGAGCAGTTCTTC.

The chain joins TRBV24-1 to TRBJ2-3; perhaps TRBD1 as D (7 bases). V was pared by 3 bases and J by 1 base, with 10 bases between. This CDR3 has 15 residues. CDR1 and CDR2 from the germline V gene are KGHDR and SFDVKD. The CDR3 DNA follows: TGTGCCACCAGTGATGCCAGGGGGGGCACAGATACGCAGTATTTT. Translated, it gives CATSDARGGTDTQYF.

This clonotype was observed a handful of times. V and J are TRBV12-3 or TRBV12-4 and TRBJ2-3; D is unresolved. V was cut by 6 bases and J by 10 bases, with 17 bases left in between. This CDR3 comprises 13 residues. CDR3 amino acids: CASSLGPAVPQYF. Written as DNA, the CDR3 is TGTGCCAGCAGCCTGGGCCCGGCAGTACCGCAGTATTTT.

This chain connects TRBV21-1 to TRBJ2-7; the table calls TRBD2, which could not be checked here. TRBV21-1 is termed a pseudogene. The CDR3 contains 16 residues. In DNA, the CDR3 is TGTGCCAGCAGCAAATTTTGGACTAGCGCACCCTACGAGCAGTACTTC. Translation: CASSKFWTSAPYEQYF.

This clonotype showed up many times. The chain carries TRBV10-3 and TRBJ2-7; D possibly corresponds to TRBD1 (5 bases). V was clipped by 0 bases and J by 1 base, with 7 bases between them. The V gene's germline CDR1 is ENHRY and CDR2 SYGVKD. This CDR3 is built from 14 residues. This CDR3 is CAISESGRSYEQYF. DNA of the CDR3: TGTGCCATCAGTGAGTCGGGGCGGTCCTACGAGCAGTACTTC.

The chain links TRBV27 to TRBJ2-1; perhaps TRBD2 as D (6 bases). V was shortened by 2 bases and J by 8 bases, with 10 bases between the two germline ends. The CDR3 totals 13 residues. In germline, CDR1 is MNHEY, CDR2 SMNVEV (reference sequence). This CDR3 reads CASSLRWGDEQFF. CDR3 nucleotides: TGTGCCAGCAGTTTAAGGTGGGGGGATGAGCAGTTCTTC.

This clonotype was counted many times. The chain carries TRBV4-1 and TRBJ2-5, with 10 bases matching TRBD2. Germline CDR1 is MGHRA and CDR2 is YSYEKL. Unmatched junction bases numbered 10, after V lost 1 base and J lost 5 bases. This CDR3 region has 17 residues. The CDR3 bases are TGCGCCAGCAGCCAAGGAGTACTAGCGGGGCAACGGGAGACCCAGTACTTC. Its translation is CASSQGVLAGQRETQYF.

The CDR3 bases are TGTGCCAGCAGCAACAGCACCGGGGAGCTGTTTTTT. Protein: CASSNSTGELFF. V gene TRBV12-3 or TRBV12-4 combines with J gene TRBJ2-2, with D uncertain. The CDR3 is made up of 12 amino acids. V was cut by 6 bases and J by 4 bases, with 6 bases left in between.

The chain carries TRBV29-1 and TRBJ1-1, with 8 bases fitting TRBD1. V was pared by 7 bases and J by 4 bases, with 8 bases of the junction left unmatched. Germline CDR1 and CDR2: SQVTM and ANQGSEA. The CDR3 spans 13 residues. The CDR3 region is CSGKRQGRTEAFF. The CDR3 nucleotides read TGCAGCGGAAAACGACAGGGGCGCACTGAAGCTTTCTTT.

This clonotype was recorded many times. The rearrangement joins TRBV5-1 to TRBJ2-3; 11 nucleotides match TRBD1. The V and J ends lost 3 bases and 8 bases, in that order; junction bases with no gene match: 5. Germline lookup yields CDR1 SGHRS and CDR2 YFSETQ. CDR3 size: 14 residues. For the CDR3, the DNA is TGCGCCAGCAGCTCCGGACAGGGGGCAACTACGCAGTATTTT. Its protein product is CASSSGQGATTQYF.

V is TRBV3-1 and J is TRBJ2-1; D call uncertain. Germline CDR1 LGHDT, CDR2 YNNKEL (reference sequence). Between the trimmed V and J ends, which lost 3 bases and 13 bases, there was a span of 10 bases. The CDR3 is 11 amino acids. The CDR3 coding sequence is TGTGCCAGCAGCCAGTGGGATAGTCAGTTCTTC. This translates into CASSQWDSQFF.

This clonotype was seen a handful of times. CDR3 DNA: TGTGCCAGCCTACCCCAGGGGATTGGAAAGACCCAGTACTTC. Encoded protein: CASLPQGIGKTQYF. The chain joins TRBV6-1 to TRBJ2-5; a weak D match, TRBD1 (6 bases). Deletions cut 8 bases from V and 6 bases from J, with 19 bases between. The CDR3 has 14 residues. Germline-derived CDR1 and CDR2 are MNHNS and SASEGT.

This clonotype was counted only a few times. The junction and the germline gene differ at one end; a read error may be behind it. The V and J genes are TRBV2 and TRBJ2-1; D is uncertain. Looked up from germline, CDR1 is SNHLY and CDR2 is FYNNEI. The CDR3 totals 8 residues. CDR3: CASNKQFF. CDR3 nucleotide sequence: TGTGCCAGCAATAAGCAGTTCTTC. Combining the CDR3 with reference TRBV2 and TRBJ2-1 gives the whole variable domain EPEVTQTPSHQVTQMGQEVILRCVPISNHLYFYWYRQILGQKVEFLVSFYNNEISEKSEIFDDQFSVERPDGSNFTLKIRSTKLEDSAMYFCASNKQFFGPGTRLTVL.

This clonotype has a count of ten or more. V usage is TRBV7-6 and J usage is TRBJ1-1; D unclear. The germline CDR1 and CDR2 sequences are SGHVS and FNYEAQ. CDR3 length: 13 residues. V was cut by 3 bases and J by 4 bases, with 9 bases left in between. Written as DNA, the CDR3 is TGTGCCAGCAGCTTGAAAGCGACCACTGAAGCTTTCTTT. Protein: CASSLKATTEAFF.

The chain combines TRBV29-1 with TRBJ1-5, with 9 bases identical to TRBD1. The length of the CDR3 is 16 residues. V trimming: 3 bases; J trimming: 4 bases; junction bases outside the gene matches: 10. Germline-derived CDR1 and CDR2 are SQVTM and ANQGSEA. CDR3 residues: CSVDGDRDRVNQPQHF. In DNA form, the CDR3 reads TGCAGCGTTGATGGTGACCGGGACAGGGTAAATCAGCCCCAGCATTTT.

The J gene is TRBJ1-6, the V gene TRBV20-1, with 10 positions matching TRBD1. The CDR3 totals 13 residues. The germline V gene has CDR1 DFQATT and CDR2 SNEGSKA (reference sequence). The V segment lost 6 bases and the J segment 14 bases; nucleotides outside the gene matches: 10. CDR3: CSATTGGVLSLHF. The CDR3 nucleotides are TGCAGTGCCACGACAGGGGGCGTATTATCCCTCCACTTT.

This clonotype was picked up a small number of times. This rearrangement joins TRBV10-3 to TRBJ1-5; D is perhaps TRBD1 (6 bases). The length of the CDR3 is 13 residues. Deletions cut 6 bases from V and 9 bases from J, with 15 bases between. CDR1 is ENHRY, CDR2 SYGVKD, per germline. In DNA, the CDR3 is TGTGCCATCAGGGGACAAGAATGGTCGCCCCAGCATTTT. Its protein is CAIRGQEWSPQHF.

This clonotype was counted only a few times. V is TRBV18 and J is TRBJ2-3; D possibly corresponds to TRBD1 (6 bases). The CDR3 spans 14 residues. V was clipped by 3 bases and J by 3 bases, with 10 bases between them. Per the germline V gene, CDR1 is KGHSH and CDR2 is LQKENI. CDR3 loop: CASSPRDITDTQYF. The CDR3 bases are TGTGCCAGCTCACCCCGGGACATAACAGATACGCAGTATTTT.